This is a list of T cell receptor beta chains from one sample in a study of T-cell memory formation after mild COVID-19. TCRdb called the 5' RACE reads again in MiXCR, with one record for every CDR3 protein. The sample lists 450,000 or so distinct CDR3 sequences; roughly 25% were seen once. The specimen was PBMCs or a T cell subset sorted from them (not recorded which). These receptor sequences come from an adult woman who had mild COVID-19 (a few samples of this study predate the infection). Cell type and time point are not known. CDR3s include the opening cysteine and the closing phenylalanine or tryptophan. A D gene is named only where the DNA matches it firmly. Size values are once, few and many counts, or a class for expanded clones, and some rows have none.

j_gene	d_gene	abundance	v_gene	CDR3aa	CDR3nt
TRBJ1-4	.	few	TRBV11-2	CASSSQGSGEKLFF	TGTGCCAGCAGCTCTCAGGGGAGTGGTGAAAAACTGTTTTTT
TRBJ2-3	.	.	TRBV6-1	CASSEALGDTQYF	TGTGCCAGCAGTGAAGCGTTAGGAGATACGCAGTATTTT
TRBJ1-2	TRBD1	.	TRBV12-3/TRBV12-4	CASSFRPLTGTVGGYTF	TGTGCCAGCAGTTTTCGCCCCTTGACCGGGACAGTGGGTGGCTACACCTTC
TRBJ1-5	.	.	TRBV2	CASCGGLTSYSNQPQHF	TGTGCCAGCTGTGGGGGCCTGACGAGCTATAGCAATCAGCCCCAGCATTTT
TRBJ2-2	TRBD2	few	TRBV7-9	CASSLGRGRETGELFF	TGTGCCAGCAGCTTAGGACGCGGGAGAGAGACCGGGGAGCTGTTTTTT
TRBJ2-2	TRBD1	.	TRBV6-5	CASSRTGGPGELFF	TGTGCCAGCAGTCGGACAGGGGGGCCCGGGGAGCTGTTTTTT
TRBJ2-1	TRBD2	.	TRBV7-9	CASSLPPNPTSGSGYEQFF	TGTGCCAGCAGCTTACCCCCCAACCCTACTAGCGGGAGCGGATATGAGCAGTTCTTC
TRBJ2-1	.	few	TRBV5-1	CASSQNWDEQFF	TGCGCCAGCAGCCAGAACTGGGATGAGCAGTTCTTC
TRBJ2-7	TRBD2	few	TRBV27	CASSFGGGPHEQYF	TGTGCCAGCAGTTTCGGGGGGGGGCCGCACGAGCAGTACTTC
TRBJ1-5	.	few	TRBV20-1	CSVGQYNQPQHF	TGCAGTGTTGGACAGTACAATCAGCCCCAGCATTTT
TRBJ1-4	.	few	TRBV6-2/TRBV6-3	CASRNDRATNEKLFF	TGTGCCAGCAGGAACGACAGAGCAACTAATGAAAAACTGTTTTTT
TRBJ2-1	TRBD1	.	TRBV4-1	CASSPSGQLYNEQFF	TGCGCCAGCAGCCCGTCGGGACAGTTATACAATGAGCAGTTCTTC